The present T cell receptor beta chain was sequenced within a study of blood T cell repertoires in COVID-19 (TCRdb year 2020). As for the study more broadly: Samples covering the acute and convalescent phases of COVID-19 were provided by collaborators in the United States, Italy and Spain. The samples were drawn from two sources: the first 160 participants of the ongoing ImmuneRACE study, and about 1,300 subjects contributed by 6 global collaborators. A de-identified subject ID, COVID-19 status, age in years and sex were almost always included in the sample metadata. Where available, HLA class I and class II types were obtained from metadata supplied by the sample provider rather than from assay-based typing. The dataset comprised deeply sampled blood TCRbeta repertoires from subjects exposed to, actively infected with, or recovered from COVID-19. The prospective study material was composed of cDNA or gDNA derived from T cells, B-cell-depleted T cells, or PBMCs. The repertoires were released in a freely available public database meant as a resource for research on the immune response to SARS-CoV-2. Paper-wide results and their limitations: Clinical and demographic metadata were provided uncurated, with the amount varying by source and participant.

About this clone itself: What this receptor recognizes is not known. No much larger clone is present one base from it, and per-base qualities are unavailable.

TCRbeta CDR3 regions were amplified from genomic DNA by means of the immunoSEQ Assay, a bias-controlled multiplex PCR. On the study's bioinformatics: The number of nucleated cells in each sample was estimated from the amplification of reference gene primers within the assay. Sequence reads were collapsed and filtered to measure the absolute abundance of every unique TCRbeta CDR3 rearrangement. For each sample, productive Simpson clonality was calculated by taking the square root of Simpson's diversity index across productive rearrangements. The immuneACCESS repertoire file appears here via TCRdb, limited to in-frame rearrangements. These files lack a portion of the clones; in checked studies, under half of the deficit traces to unresolved V genes, and the cause of the others is not known. The V and J calls and clone size were taken over from that table, and D and trimming were inferred from the DNA. For this sample there are about 150,000 clones; around 84% appear just once. Approximately 8% of the sample rests with the top ten.

Participants in the prospective study were aged 18 to 89 years, lived in approximately 26 United States geographic areas, and enrolled through a virtual design. In the prospective study, cohorts were assigned on the basis of participant-reported clinical history obtained from a screening survey and a study questionnaire. For ImmuneRACE Cohort 3, a participant was defined as recovered based on two consecutive negative NP/OP PCR tests, clearance by a healthcare professional, or resolution of symptoms. Mobile phlebotomists in the prospective study collected whole blood, serum and a nasopharyngeal or oropharyngeal swab from every participant. Additional blood draws and questionnaires over an approximately 2-month period could optionally be provided by prospective study participants. Prospective study blood samples were shipped either frozen or at room temperature before DNA extraction. The sample consisted of PBMCs or T cells enriched from blood (not recorded which). The clonotype originates from a woman aged 45-65 years who had recovered from COVID-19.

The DNA reads TGTGCCAGCAGTACTAGGAGGTCAGATACGCAGTATTTT. Its protein is CASSTRRSDTQYF. Recombination linked TRBV7-2 to TRBJ2-3; TRBD2 is possibly the D segment (5 matching bases). V is clipped by 6 bases and J by 4 bases, and the sequence between their germline boundaries is 11 bases long. CDR3 length: 13 amino acids, cysteine to phenylalanine. Of the read, only the CDR3 DNA is kept; its 39 bases are in frame from base 1. The germline V gene yields SGHTA for CDR1 and FQGNSA for CDR2.